The rows below give T cell receptor beta chains drawn from one sample of a study of cytomegalovirus exposure and HLA in healthy donors. The protocol was immunoSEQ multiplex PCR, while the TCRdb copy is restricted to in-frame clones and leaves out a portion. This repertoire shows over 100,000 clones, about 70% found once; its top ten account for roughly 8.7%. Source material: PBMCs. These receptors came from a man younger than 40 in good health and CMV-seropositive. Each CDR3 is given with its conserved first and last residue. Each record gives: V gene, J gene, CDR3 length, clone size, CDR3 protein. Not all rows give a size; the values are once, few, many and, for expanded clones, a class.

V: TRBV19
J: TRBJ1-2
length: 16
size: few
CDR3: CASSIISGSSNYGYTF

V: TRBV30
J: TRBJ1-2
length: 15
size: few
CDR3: CAASQEDTIAGGYTF

V: TRBV5-4
J: TRBJ1-2
length: 16
size: .
CDR3: CASSKDRGPLVYGYTF

V: TRBV5-4
J: TRBJ1-1
length: 14
size: few
CDR3: CASSLATETTEAFF

V: TRBV5-1
J: TRBJ2-3
length: 15
size: .
CDR3: CASSLGGGVTDTQYF

V: TRBV5-4
J: TRBJ2-5
length: 16
size: few
CDR3: CASSRPEAGGEETQYF

V: TRBV25-1
J: TRBJ1-2
length: 14
size: .
CDR3: CASRDSTGLYGYTF

V: TRBV7-9
J: TRBJ1-3
length: 12
size: .
CDR3: CAPGGAGNTIYF

V: TRBV13
J: TRBJ2-1
length: 14
size: .
CDR3: CASSLGLAANEQFF

V: TRBV7-2
J: TRBJ2-4
length: 17
size: .
CDR3: CASSLDAGALAKNIQYF

V: TRBV2
J: TRBJ1-1
length: 14
size: .
CDR3: CASSLGQKNTEAFF

V: TRBV6-1
J: TRBJ2-3
length: 13
size: .
CDR3: CASNVLRGDTQYF

V: TRBV21-1
J: TRBJ1-1
length: 16
size: once
CDR3: CASMLYRQGMNTEAFF

V: TRBV27
J: TRBJ2-2
length: 20
size: .
CDR3: CASSGAWRGKGLPNTGELFF

V: TRBV5-1
J: TRBJ1-1
length: 15
size: few
CDR3: CASSLGRGGGTEAFF

V: TRBV7-9
J: TRBJ1-2
length: 14
size: .
CDR3: CASSLEAGLDGYTF

V: TRBV7-8
J: TRBJ2-2
length: 17
size: .
CDR3: CASSLYGTGTNTGELFF

V: TRBV12-5
J: TRBJ1-5
length: 17
size: .
CDR3: CASGGGGGSTFSQPQHF

V: TRBV19
J: TRBJ1-5
length: 15
size: few
CDR3: CGAGGAGYSNQPQHF

V: TRBV7-3
J: TRBJ2-4
length: 16
size: few
CDR3: CASSPDSGARGNIQYF

V: TRBV18
J: TRBJ1-1
length: 20
size: .
CDR3: CASSLLRLQGDSLMNTEAFF

V: TRBV10-1
J: TRBJ2-3
length: 14
size: .
CDR3: CASSGTSGGDTQYF

V: TRBV4-3
J: TRBJ2-6
length: 15
size: .
CDR3: CASSQDSSGANVLTF

V: TRBV7-9
J: TRBJ2-3
length: 14
size: .
CDR3: CASTQQGREDTQYF

V: TRBV10-3
J: TRBJ1-1
length: 14
size: .
CDR3: CAISGTGQNTEAFF

V: TRBV5-1
J: TRBJ2-1
length: 14
size: .
CDR3: CASSLGTVDNEQFF

V: TRBV7-2
J: TRBJ1-1
length: 14
size: few
CDR3: CASSLALANTEAFF

V: TRBV28
J: TRBJ2-5
length: 14
size: .
CDR3: CASSFLTGSGTQYF

V: TRBV7-3
J: TRBJ2-2
length: 15
size: .
CDR3: CASSLRGGDTGELFF

V: TRBV19
J: TRBJ1-2
length: 14
size: few
CDR3: CASSLGGQGSGYTF

V: TRBV2
J: TRBJ1-1
length: 13
size: .
CDR3: CASKEGANTEAFF

V: TRBV28
J: TRBJ2-3
length: 16
size: .
CDR3: CASFSHSGSPTDTQYF

V: TRBV27
J: TRBJ1-1
length: 18
size: .
CDR3: CASSLVPSGATFLTEAFF

V: TRBV19
J: TRBJ1-1
length: 15
size: few
CDR3: CASHRDRVPNTEAFF

V: TRBV18
J: TRBJ1-6
length: 15
size: .
CDR3: CASSPGGQGVSPLHF

V: TRBV7-3
J: TRBJ1-1
length: 14
size: .
CDR3: CASSSDRGNTEAFF

V: TRBV5-1
J: TRBJ1-1
length: 14
size: .
CDR3: CASSLVGSNTEAFF

V: TRBV7-8
J: TRBJ1-1
length: 13
size: .
CDR3: CAGSLAGDSQAFF

V: TRBV9
J: TRBJ2-1
length: 15
size: .
CDR3: CASCSSGASYNEQFF

V: TRBV30
J: TRBJ1-2
length: 11
size: few
CDR3: CAWSGLYGYTF

V: TRBV10-1
J: TRBJ1-2
length: 13
size: .
CDR3: CASSESTGSGYTF

V: TRBV4-3
J: TRBJ1-6
length: 14
size: .
CDR3: CASSRQGHNSPLHF

V: TRBV4-1
J: TRBJ1-1
length: 18
size: once
CDR3: CASSQYTGTGVLNTEAFF

V: TRBV5-6
J: TRBJ2-3
length: 19
size: .
CDR3: CASSSFKPRAGISTDTQYF

V: TRBV28
J: TRBJ1-1
length: 13
size: .
CDR3: CASSDQGAREAFF

V: TRBV6-5
J: TRBJ1-1
length: 13
size: .
CDR3: CASSYEGTGEAFF

V: TRBV5-1
J: TRBJ2-7
length: 14
size: .
CDR3: CASSFGGSSYEQYF

V: TRBV10-1
J: TRBJ2-3
length: 15
size: .
CDR3: CASSDGQARTDTQYF

V: TRBV6-5
J: TRBJ2-5
length: 14
size: once
CDR3: CASSYRSGQETQYF

V: TRBV27
J: TRBJ2-1
length: 14
size: .
CDR3: CASSLDAAYNEQFF

V: TRBV6-6
J: TRBJ1-2
length: 14
size: .
CDR3: CASTKDRGHYGYTF

V: TRBV7-7
J: TRBJ2-1
length: 15
size: .
CDR3: CASSPTSGASSEQFF